This TCR beta chain derives from a study of blood T cell repertoires in COVID-19. Overall study: Material from acute and convalescent COVID-19 was sourced from the United States, Italy and Spain. T cells, B-cell-depleted T cells, or PBMCs provided the cDNA or gDNA that served as material.

Per the original methods: Nucleated cell number was recorded as an estimate derived from reference gene primer amplification. The protocol was immunoSEQ multiplex PCR, while the TCRdb copy is restricted to in-frame clones and leaves out a portion. The V and J calls and the clone size are those of that table, but D and trimming were determined from the DNA. Of around 55,000 clones listed, 82% are singletons. V lost 4 bases and J lost 2, with 13 bases in between. Germline V gene lookup returns CDR1 SGHTA and CDR2 FQGTGA. The CDR3 has 15 amino acids. Sequencing was performed on peripheral blood. The clonotype was recovered from a human donor in a cohort sampled during active or convalescent COVID-19. The chain employs TRBV7-3 and TRBJ2-3; a possible D gene is TRBD1 (5 bases). CDR3 DNA sequence: TGTGCCAGCAGCTCTGTGGGCGGACACACAGATACGCAGTATTTT. Translated: CASSSVGGHTDTQYF.